This TCR beta chain was profiled in a study of blood T cell repertoires in COVID-19. On the study more broadly: Specimens from acute and convalescent COVID-19 originated in the United States, Italy and Spain. T cells, B-cell-depleted T cells, or PBMCs provided the cDNA or gDNA that served as material.

In the study's own analysis: Estimation of nucleated cell counts was performed using reference gene primer amplification. Clones were read by immunoSEQ multiplex PCR, and TCRdb kept only the in-frame ones, dropping some. V, J and clone size are taken as reported in that table, and D and trimming were inferred from the DNA itself. The sample shows roughly 260,000 clones, about 80% of them seen only once. Per the germline V gene, CDR1 is MNHEY and CDR2 is SVGAGI. Deletions cut 6 bases from V and 0 bases from J, with 11 bases between. The CDR3 extends over 15 amino acids. This TCR came from an elderly woman with active or convalescent COVID-19. This chain links TRBV6-5 with TRBJ2-2; D ambiguous. Source material: peripheral blood. The CDR3 sequence is CASRTPGANTGELFF. In DNA, the CDR3 is TGTGCCAGCAGGACCCCCGGAGCGAACACCGGGGAGCTGTTTTTT.